The count of the clone carrying this T cell receptor (beta chain) is one. The source of the sample is a study of blood T cell repertoires in COVID-19. Across the whole study: There were acute and convalescent COVID-19 samples, and they came from the United States, Italy and Spain. The cDNA or gDNA used as material had been derived from T cells, B-cell-depleted T cells, or PBMCs.

Seattle patients were enrolled during active infection and followed longitudinally. Trimming at V came to 5 bases and at J to 7 bases, leaving 5 bases not matched to a gene. Per germline, CDR1 SGHTA and CDR2 FQGTGA. This CDR3 region has 14 residues. Under the authors' procedure: Researchers report that nucleated cell counts were estimated from reference gene primer amplification. Here immunoSEQ multiplex PCR was the method, and the copy in TCRdb shows in-frame clones only, minus some. V and J calls and clone size follow that table, whereas D and trimming were derived from the DNA. This table has 300,000 to 350,000 clones, 87% appearing once.

The chain has TRBV7-3 and TRBJ2-2; 9 nucleotides match TRBD2. The sample taken for sequencing was peripheral blood. The receptor's source is a man aged 30 to 45 with COVID-19, enrolled during active disease. This CDR3 is CASSKGLAGGELFF. The CDR3 coding sequence is TGTGCCAGCAGCAAGGGACTAGCAGGCGGGGAGCTGTTTTTT. Together with reference TRBV7-3 and TRBJ2-2, the CDR3 gives the full variable domain: GAGVSQTPSNKVTEKGKYVELRCDPISGHTALYWYRQSLGQGPEFLIYFQGTGAADDSGLPNDRFFAVRPEGSVSTLKIQRTERGDSAVYLCASSKGLAGGELFFGEGSRLTVL.